The rows below give T cell receptor beta chains drawn from one sample of a study of cytomegalovirus exposure and HLA in healthy donors. Profiling relied on immunoSEQ multiplex PCR, and the TCRdb table lists in-frame clones only, not all of them. The repertoire holds over 150,000 clones, with about 80% as singletons. Specimen: PBMCs. The receptors were gathered from a man aged 40-49 years in good health and CMV-seronegative. Both conserved end residues are part of each CDR3. The D gene is left open where the match is weak. Size is stated for part of the rows, as once, few or many counts, or as a class when the clone is expanded.

.	TRBJ2-7	TRBV30	few	TGTGCCTGGAGGGCGAACAGGGAGGAGCAGTACTTC	CAWRANREEQYF
.	TRBJ2-5	TRBV7-6	.	TGTGCCAGCAGCTCTGGACTATCCGGAGAGACCCAGTACTTC	CASSSGLSGETQYF
.	TRBJ2-5	TRBV30	few	TGTGCCTGGAACGGGCAGGGAGAGACCCAGTACTTC	CAWNGQGETQYF
.	TRBJ1-4	TRBV14	.	TGTGCCAGCAGCCAAGGACTGACGATTGGTGAAAAACTGTTTTTT	CASSQGLTIGEKLFF
TRBD1	TRBJ1-5	TRBV4-2	.	TGTGCCAGCAGCCAAGCCCCACAGGGGTATAGCAATCAGCCCCAGCATTTT	CASSQAPQGYSNQPQHF
.	TRBJ2-7	TRBV21-1	.	TGTGCCAGCATAGGATGGAGCTCCTACGAGCAGTACTTC	CASIGWSSYEQYF
TRBD2	TRBJ2-1	TRBV25-1	.	TGTGCCAGCAGTGTACTAGCGGGAGGGAACAATGAGCAGTTCTTC	CASSVLAGGNNEQFF
TRBD2	TRBJ2-2	TRBV7-6	.	TGTGCCAGCAGCCCACGGACTAGCGGGAACACCGGGGAGCTGTTTTTT	CASSPRTSGNTGELFF
.	TRBJ1-1	TRBV13	.	TGTGCCAGCACCCCGGGGGGCTCGAACACTGAAGCTTTCTTT	CASTPGGSNTEAFF
.	TRBJ2-7	TRBV5-1	.	TGCGCCAGCAGCTTGCTCCAACAGGGTTACGAGCAGTACTTC	CASSLLQQGYEQYF
.	TRBJ2-2	TRBV5-1	.	TGCGCCAGCAGTTTTCCGGTGGGGGCATCAGGGGAGCTGTTTTTT	CASSFPVGASGELFF
TRBD1	TRBJ1-6	TRBV7-8	.	TGTGCCAGCAGCTTAATGGCAGGGGGCCGTAATTCACCCCTCCACTTT	CASSLMAGGRNSPLHF
.	TRBJ1-2	TRBV19	.	TGTGCCAGTAGTCTGCGGGACGGACCTAACTATGGCTACACCTTC	CASSLRDGPNYGYTF
.	TRBJ1-2	TRBV27	.	TGTGCCAGCTATAACGGTAATGGCTACACCTTC	CASYNGNGYTF
TRBD2	TRBJ2-3	TRBV4-1	.	TGCGCCAGCAGCCAAGAAAGACTAGCGGGCGGGACAGATACGCAGTATTTT	CASSQERLAGGTDTQYF
.	TRBJ2-1	TRBV2	.	TGTGCCAGCAGTGAAAGGGCGGGACCCCCTTTGGAGCAGTTCTTC	CASSERAGPPLEQFF
TRBD2	TRBJ2-1	TRBV10-1	.	TGCGCCAGCAGTATGGGACTAGCGGGAGGGTTAACCTACAATGAGCAGTTCTTC	CASSMGLAGGLTYNEQFF
TRBD2	TRBJ2-3	TRBV9	.	TGTGCCAGCCTACAAGTTCCTGGGACTAACACAGATACGCAGTATTTT	CASLQVPGTNTDTQYF
TRBD1	TRBJ2-2	TRBV7-9	.	TGTGCCAGCAGCTCACGGGACAGGGGGCAATCCGGGGAGCTGTTTTTT	CASSSRDRGQSGELFF
.	TRBJ1-2	TRBV5-4	few	TGTGCCAGCAGCTTTGGCAGTGATGGGAGATCCAATGGCTACACCTTC	CASSFGSDGRSNGYTF
TRBD2	TRBJ2-7	TRBV28	.	TGTGCCAGCAGTGGACTAGCGGGAGGATCCGGGGACGAGCAGTACTTC	CASSGLAGGSGDEQYF
.	TRBJ1-4	TRBV7-9	.	TGTGCCAGCAGCTCCCGAGGGAGTAATGAAAAACTGTTTTTT	CASSSRGSNEKLFF
.	TRBJ1-1	TRBV2	.	TGTGCCAGCAACGACCCTGGACTCAAGAACACTGAAGCTTTCTTT	CASNDPGLKNTEAFF
.	TRBJ2-4	TRBV29-1	.	TGCAGCGTTGTCTATGCTCTTAAAAACATTCAGTACTTC	CSVVYALKNIQYF
TRBD2	TRBJ2-5	TRBV19	.	TGTGCCAGTAGTCGGCGGGAGGGCCTAGGAGAGACCCAGTACTTC	CASSRREGLGETQYF
TRBD2	TRBJ2-7	TRBV28	few	TGTGCCAGCAGTCTCCCCACCCGGGGGGGTTACGAGCAGTACTTC	CASSLPTRGGYEQYF
TRBD1	TRBJ1-5	TRBV27	.	TGTGCCAGCAGTTTTTCGACAGGGAATCAGCCCCAGCATTTT	CASSFSTGNQPQHF
TRBD2	TRBJ2-1	TRBV10-3	.	TGTGCCATCAGTGGCCGGGCGGGAGAAGGGAATGAGCAGTTCTTC	CAISGRAGEGNEQFF
.	TRBJ1-1	TRBV19	.	TGTGCCAGTAGTATAGTAGGGGTAAGGGGGAACACTGAAGCTTTCTTT	CASSIVGVRGNTEAFF
.	TRBJ2-7	TRBV15	.	TGTGCCACCAGCGGGGCTCCCTCCTACGAGCAGTACTTC	CATSGAPSYEQYF
.	TRBJ2-5	TRBV7-2	.	TGTGCCAGCAGCTTAATTAAAGAGACCCAGTACTTC	CASSLIKETQYF
TRBD1	TRBJ1-2	TRBV14	.	TGTGCCAGCAGCCAAGTTGTGGGGACAGGGATCTACACCTTC	CASSQVVGTGIYTF
.	TRBJ1-2	TRBV5-5	few	TGTGCCAGCAGCTCGGGACAAAATTCTCGCGGCTACACCTTC	CASSSGQNSRGYTF
.	TRBJ2-3	TRBV7-9	.	TGTGCCAGCAGCTTCGGGCAGGGGAGCGCAGATACGCAGTATTTT	CASSFGQGSADTQYF
.	TRBJ1-5	TRBV2	.	TGTGCCAGCGGCGGGGGGGGGTACAATCAGCCCCAGCATTTT	CASGGGGYNQPQHF
TRBD1	TRBJ1-5	TRBV19	.	TGTGCCAGTAGTTCGGAGGACAGGGTTTTCGAGCCCCAGCATTTT	CASSSEDRVFEPQHF
.	TRBJ2-7	TRBV27	.	TGTGCCAGCAGTGGAAGGGGCCTTAGCTCCTACGAGCAGTACTTC	CASSGRGLSSYEQYF
.	TRBJ2-1	TRBV15	.	TGTGCCACCAGCAGAGAGACGGAGCGCCGGTTCTTC	CATSRETERRFF
.	TRBJ2-3	TRBV4-2	.	TGTGCCAGCAGCCAAGAGGGCCCCCCCAACACAGATACGCAGTATTTT	CASSQEGPPNTDTQYF
.	TRBJ1-5	TRBV6-5	.	TGTGCCAGCAGCGAGGGTCCCGTGCTTAATCAGCCCCAGCATTTT	CASSEGPVLNQPQHF
TRBD1	TRBJ2-7	TRBV19	.	TGTGCCAGTAGTGACCCGGGACAGGGGACCTACGAGCAGTACTTC	CASSDPGQGTYEQYF
.	TRBJ2-7	TRBV10-2	once	TGCGCCAGCAGTGATCCGGGACTCAGGTCCCACGAGCAGTACTTC	CASSDPGLRSHEQYF
.	TRBJ2-7	TRBV27	.	TGTGCCACGGGGACACCTATTACCTACGAGCAGTACTTC	CATGTPITYEQYF
TRBD2	TRBJ2-3	TRBV5-6	few	TGTGCCAGCAGCTTGACTAGCGCCATAGCTCCTAGCACAGATACGCAGTATTTT	CASSLTSAIAPSTDTQYF
TRBD2	TRBJ2-5	TRBV2	.	TGTGCCAGCAGTAACCCTAGCGGAGGCTGGGAGACCCAGTACTTC	CASSNPSGGWETQYF
.	TRBJ1-1	TRBV5-6	once	TGTGCCAGCATGAGGGGGATTGAAGCTTTCTTT	CASMRGIEAFF
TRBD1	TRBJ2-7	TRBV6-5	.	TGTGCCAGCAGTTCTTGGACAGGGGGCGAGCAGTACTTC	CASSSWTGGEQYF
.	TRBJ1-5	TRBV6-1	.	TGTGCCAGCAGTGAAATAGACAGTTATCAGCCCCAGCATTTT	CASSEIDSYQPQHF
.	TRBJ2-3	TRBV7-2	once	TGTGCCAGCAGTCCGACGGATAGCTTATTCTCAGATACGCAGTATTTT	CASSPTDSLFSDTQYF
TRBD2	TRBJ2-2	TRBV7-9	.	TGTGCCAGCAGCCCCGGACTAGCGGGTTTGGGCACCGGGGAGCTGTTTTTT	CASSPGLAGLGTGELFF
.	TRBJ2-5	TRBV30	few	TGTGCCTGGAGTGAGGGGCTACCCCAAGAGACCCAGTACTTC	CAWSEGLPQETQYF
TRBD2	TRBJ2-7	TRBV28	.	TGTGCCAGCATATCCGGGAGGCCCCCCGGCTACGAGCAGTACTTC	CASISGRPPGYEQYF
.	TRBJ2-2	TRBV7-9	.	TGTGCCGTAAATTCCAGGAATACGAACACCGGGGAGCTGTTTTTT	CAVNSRNTNTGELFF
TRBD2	TRBJ2-7	TRBV5-4	.	TGTGCCAGCAGTTTTGGCGGGGGGCGTACCTACGAGCAGTACTTC	CASSFGGGRTYEQYF
.	TRBJ2-7	TRBV6-1	once	TGTGCCGGTTACAGGGTGGGTTCCTACGAGCAGTACTTC	CAGYRVGSYEQYF
.	TRBJ1-1	TRBV27	.	TGTGCCAGCAGTTTATTGGAGGTCCCGACCACTGAAGCTTTCTTT	CASSLLEVPTTEAFF
TRBD1	TRBJ1-3	TRBV7-9	.	TGTGCCAGCAGCTTAGCTGTGGACAGGGCAGGAAACACCATATATTTT	CASSLAVDRAGNTIYF